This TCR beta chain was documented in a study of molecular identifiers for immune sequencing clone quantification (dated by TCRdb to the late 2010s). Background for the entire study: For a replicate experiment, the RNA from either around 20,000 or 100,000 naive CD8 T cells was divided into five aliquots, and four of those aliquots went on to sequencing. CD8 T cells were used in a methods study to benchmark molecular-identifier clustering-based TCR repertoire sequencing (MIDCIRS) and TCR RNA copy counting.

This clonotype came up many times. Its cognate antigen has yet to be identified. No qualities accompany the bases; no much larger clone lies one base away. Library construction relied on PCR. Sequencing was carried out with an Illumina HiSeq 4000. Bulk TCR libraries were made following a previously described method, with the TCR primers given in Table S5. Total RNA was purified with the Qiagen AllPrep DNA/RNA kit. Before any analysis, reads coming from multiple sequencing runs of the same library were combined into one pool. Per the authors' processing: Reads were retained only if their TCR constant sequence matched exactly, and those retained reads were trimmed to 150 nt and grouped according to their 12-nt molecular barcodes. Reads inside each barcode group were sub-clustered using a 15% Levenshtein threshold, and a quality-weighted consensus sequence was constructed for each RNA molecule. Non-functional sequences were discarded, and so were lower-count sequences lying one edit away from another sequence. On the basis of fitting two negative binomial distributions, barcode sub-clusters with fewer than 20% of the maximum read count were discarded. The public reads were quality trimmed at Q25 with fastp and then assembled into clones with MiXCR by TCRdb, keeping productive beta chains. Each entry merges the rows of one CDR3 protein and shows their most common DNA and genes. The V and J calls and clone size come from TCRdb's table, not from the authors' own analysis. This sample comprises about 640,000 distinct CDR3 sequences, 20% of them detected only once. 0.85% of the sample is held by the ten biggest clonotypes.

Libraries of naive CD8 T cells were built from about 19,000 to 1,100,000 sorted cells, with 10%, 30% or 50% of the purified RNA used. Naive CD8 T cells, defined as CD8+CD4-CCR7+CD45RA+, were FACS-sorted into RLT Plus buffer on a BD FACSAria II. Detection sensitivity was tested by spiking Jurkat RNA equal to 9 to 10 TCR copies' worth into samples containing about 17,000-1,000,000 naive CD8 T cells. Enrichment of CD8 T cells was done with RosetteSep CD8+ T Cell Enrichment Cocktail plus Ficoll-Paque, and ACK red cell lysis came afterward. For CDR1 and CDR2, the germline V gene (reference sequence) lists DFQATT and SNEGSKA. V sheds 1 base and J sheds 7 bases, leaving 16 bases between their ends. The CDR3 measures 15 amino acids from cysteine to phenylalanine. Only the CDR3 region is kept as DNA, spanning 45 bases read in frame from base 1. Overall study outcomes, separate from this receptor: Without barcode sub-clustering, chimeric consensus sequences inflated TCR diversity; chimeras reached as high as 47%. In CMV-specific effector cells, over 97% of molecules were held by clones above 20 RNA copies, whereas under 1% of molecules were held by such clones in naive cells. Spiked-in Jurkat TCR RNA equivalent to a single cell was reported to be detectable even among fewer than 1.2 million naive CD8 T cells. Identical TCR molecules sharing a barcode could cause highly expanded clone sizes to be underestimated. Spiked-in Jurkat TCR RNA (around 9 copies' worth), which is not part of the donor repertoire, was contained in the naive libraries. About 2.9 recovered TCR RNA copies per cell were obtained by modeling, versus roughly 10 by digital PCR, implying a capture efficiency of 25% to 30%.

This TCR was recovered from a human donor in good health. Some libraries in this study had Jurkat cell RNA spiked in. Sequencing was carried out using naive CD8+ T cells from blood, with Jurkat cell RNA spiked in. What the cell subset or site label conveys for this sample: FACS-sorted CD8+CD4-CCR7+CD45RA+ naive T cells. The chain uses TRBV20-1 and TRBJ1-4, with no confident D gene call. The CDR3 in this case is CSARVFGEEGEKLFF. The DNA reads TGCAGTGCTAGAGTCTTTGGGGAGGAGGGTGAAAAACTGTTTTTT.